This passage covers 17 T cell receptor beta chains from one sample sequenced in a study of tumour-infiltrating T cells in Burkitt lymphoma (TCRdb year 2020). Library method: the immunoSEQ multiplex PCR assay. TCRdb stores this immuneACCESS table with in-frame sequences only. Part of the clones is absent; in the studies checked, under half of the shortfall reflects unresolved V genes, and no reason is known for the rest. The sample records around 17,000 clones, 80% of which are singletons. The ten most abundant clones make up 2.1% of the sample. Sequenced: tumor tissue. These receptors were taken from a human donor with diffuse large B-cell lymphoma.

The V gene is TRBV10-3, the J gene TRBJ1-5; D not resolved. The CDR3 loop spans 13 amino acids. The germline V gene has CDR1 ENHRY and CDR2 SYGVKD. V lost 0 bases, J lost 6 bases, and 6 bases lay in between. In nucleotides, the CDR3 is TGTGCCATCAGTGAGTCGAATGTTCAGCCCCAGCATTTT. Protein: CAISESNVQPQHF.

The V call is TRBV27, the J call TRBJ2-7; 9 bases map to TRBD1. Trimming removed 5 bases from V and 2 bases from J; junction bases left unmatched: 7. The CDR3 runs 15 residues. Germline CDR1 is MNHEY and CDR2 is SMNVEV (reference sequence). CDR3 amino acids: CASSARDRVTYEQYF. The CDR3 DNA reads TGTGCCAGCAGTGCCAGGGACAGGGTGACCTACGAGCAGTACTTC.

The gene calls are TRBV5-1 and TRBJ1-4, with 10 bases identical to TRBD1. CDR1 is SGHRS and CDR2 is YFSETQ in the germline V gene. V trimming: 0 bases; J trimming: 4 bases; junction bases outside the gene matches: 6. The CDR3 runs 17 residues. CDR3 in amino acids: CASSLATGGLGNEKLFF. In DNA, the CDR3 is TGCGCCAGCAGCTTGGCGACAGGGGGCCTGGGTAATGAAAAACTGTTTTTT.

As regards this clone: Other DNA sequences in this sample translate to the same CDR3. V and J are TRBV10-3 and TRBJ2-1; D not certain. This CDR3 contains 11 residues. The germline V and J ends were trimmed by 3 bases and 7 bases, with 4 bases remaining between them. The germline V gene encodes CDR1 ENHRY and CDR2 SYGVKD. CDR3 bases: TGTGCCATCAGTGAAGGGAATGAGCAGTTCTTC. Protein: CAISEGNEQFF.

This chain connects TRBV5-4 to TRBJ2-3; D not resolved. CDR1 SGHNT and CDR2 YYREEE come from the germline V gene (reference sequence). The CDR3 consists of 15 residues. Trimming shortened V by 2 bases and J by 0 bases, and 10 bases separated the two germline ends. This CDR3 is CASSLGSVSTDTQYF. The CDR3, as DNA: TGTGCCAGCAGCTTAGGCTCCGTGAGCACAGATACGCAGTATTTT.

Concerning this clone itself: At one end the junction does not follow the germline gene, possibly because of a read error. The identical CDR3 is also encoded by other nucleotide sequences in the sample. This sequence joins TRBV14 and TRBJ2-6, with 7 positions matching TRBD1. CDR1 is SGHDN and CDR2 is FVKESK in the germline V gene. The CDR3 is made up of 16 amino acids. CDR3 bases: TGTGCCAGCAGCCCTCACACAGGGGCTGGAGCCAACGTCCTGACTTTC. This sequence encodes CASSPHTGAGANVLTF.

This chain joins TRBV7-9 and TRBJ1-2; unclear D gene. The germline V and J ends were trimmed by 1 base and 0 bases, with 6 bases remaining between them. CDR3 size: 14 residues. Germline V gives CDR1 SEHNR, CDR2 FQNEAQ (reference sequence). CDR3 sequence reads: CASSLGGPNYGYTF. The CDR3 nucleotides are TGTGCCAGCAGCTTAGGAGGGCCTAACTATGGCTACACCTTC.

V is TRBV29-1 and J is TRBJ2-7; TRBD1 agrees at 9 bases. The CDR3 spans 12 residues. From germline, CDR1 is SQVTM and CDR2 ANQGSEA. The junction had 3 bases not matched to a gene; V was cut back by 6 bases and J by 3 bases. The CDR3 sequence: CSVRTGVYEQYF. In DNA, the CDR3 is TGCAGCGTCCGGACAGGGGTCTACGAGCAGTACTTC.

J is TRBJ1-1 and V is TRBV28; unclear D gene. The CDR3 length is 16 residues. Germline values: CDR1 MDHEN, CDR2 SYDVKM. The germline V and J ends were trimmed by 3 bases and 6 bases, with 20 bases remaining between them. CDR3 sequence: CASSFLLLDFSPEAFF. In DNA, the CDR3 is TGTGCCAGCAGTTTCTTACTACTGGACTTTTCTCCTGAAGCTTTCTTT.

The gene calls are TRBV6-4 and TRBJ2-2; 7 nucleotides agree with TRBD1. This CDR3 has 15 amino acids. V lost 4 bases, J lost 2 bases, and 4 bases stayed unmatched. The germline V gene encodes CDR1 MRHNA and CDR2 SNTAGT. The CDR3 DNA sequence: TGTGCCAGCAGTGCGGGGACAGCTAACACCGGGGAGCTGTTTTTT. Its translation: CASSAGTANTGELFF.

The chain combines TRBV9 with TRBJ2-2, with D unclear. Trimming left V 0 bases short and J 5 bases short, with 11 bases between. The CDR3 spans 15 residues. Germline CDR1 is SGDLS and CDR2 is YYNGEE. CDR3 protein: CASSVGPRPTGELFF. Written as DNA, the CDR3 is TGTGCCAGCAGCGTAGGTCCTAGACCTACCGGGGAGCTGTTTTTT.

The chain joins TRBV10-1 to TRBJ2-5, with D tentatively TRBD1 (6 bases). There are 14 residues in the CDR3. Germline V gives CDR1 WNHNN, CDR2 SYGVQD (reference sequence). V was cut by 2 bases and J by 5 bases, with 12 bases left in between. The CDR3 reads CASSEAGAEETQYF. The CDR3 nucleotides are TGCGCCAGCAGTGAGGCAGGGGCGGAGGAGACCCAGTACTTC.

This clone was recorded once. The chain joins TRBV4-1 to TRBJ1-1; D remains ambiguous. CDR1 is MGHRA and CDR2 is YSYEKL in the germline V gene. There are 17 residues in the CDR3. V shed 0 bases and J shed 1 base, with 15 bases lying between them. CDR3 sequence (DNA): TGCGCCAGCAGCCAAGATAGATCCCAGGTTAGGAACACTGAAGCTTTCTTT. This translates into CASSQDRSQVRNTEAFF.

The J gene is TRBJ1-1, the V gene TRBV11-3, with no clear D. V gave up 2 bases and J gave up 11 bases, with 15 bases separating them. The CDR3 has 13 amino acids. Per the germline V gene, CDR1 is SGHNT and CDR2 is YENEEA. Here the CDR3 DNA reads TGTGCCAGCAGCTTACTACCCGGAGGGCCGGCTTTCTTT. This sequence encodes CASSLLPGGPAFF.

The chain combines TRBV15 with TRBJ1-5; D remains unclear. The germline V gene encodes CDR1 LNHNV and CDR2 YYDKDF (reference sequence). The CDR3 has 14 residues. V lost 7 bases and J 3 bases, leaving 13 bases between the germline ends. CDR3 nucleotides: TGTGCCACCAACCAGGACGGGAACAATCAGCCCCAGCATTTT. It translates to CATNQDGNNQPQHF.

This chain connects TRBV11-2 to TRBJ1-2, with D uncertain. Germline loops: CDR1 SGHAT, CDR2 FQNNGV. The CDR3 has 15 amino acids. The germline V and J ends were trimmed by 5 bases and 1 base, with 14 bases remaining between them. The CDR3 is CASSQILEGNYGYTF. The CDR3 DNA reads as TGTGCCAGCAGCCAAATATTGGAGGGTAACTATGGCTACACCTTC.

This clone was seen a handful of times. The chain has TRBV5-1 and TRBJ1-1; D is uncertain. From germline, CDR1 is SGHRS and CDR2 YFSETQ. This CDR3 contains 15 residues. V lost 4 bases, J lost 3 bases, and 16 bases lay in between. The CDR3 nucleotides read TGCGCCAGCAGCCCTATTGGACTTGGGGACACTGAAGCTTTCTTT. Its translation is CASSPIGLGDTEAFF.